The 30 T cell receptor beta chains listed next were all sequenced from one sample in a study of regulatory T cells in long-lasting Graves disease. According to the study, TCR beta libraries were built with iRepertoire HTBI primers and CDR3-region Arm-PCR. Each CDR3 protein gets one entry after TCRdb re-called the multiplex PCR reads with MiXCR. The sample lists 530,000 or so distinct CDR3 sequences, roughly 15% seen once, with about 12% in the top ten. Noted time point: newly diagnosed GD, antithyroid drugs for less than 3 months. The TCR library used RNA extracted from PBMCs. This sample also appeared in a second study, on T cells in Graves' hyperthyroidism and ophthalmopathy.

The sample in question was peripheral blood mononuclear cells (PBMCs), obtained at new diagnosis, from a patient treated with antithyroid drugs. The receptors here all came from a man between 18 and 29 years old with Graves disease.

The chain has TRBV20-1 and TRBJ2-5; the D gene is possibly TRBD2 (6 bases). Per germline, CDR1 DFQATT and CDR2 SNEGSKA (reference sequence). Trimming removed 3 bases at V and 1 base at J, with 15 bases between. The CDR3 is 15 amino acids. This CDR3 reads CSASRLPGLQETQYF. The CDR3 DNA reads TGCAGTGCTAGCCGTTTACCGGGACTCCAAGAGACCCAGTACTTC.

The rearrangement links TRBV9 to TRBJ2-1, with 9 nucleotides matching TRBD2. The V gene end was trimmed by 4 bases and the J gene end by 4 bases; junction bases not matched to a gene: 6. This CDR3 region has 15 residues. In germline, CDR1 is SGDLS, CDR2 YYNGEE. The CDR3 nucleotides are TGTGCCAGCAGCCGACTAGCGGAAGTATACAATGAGCAGTTCTTC. Encoded protein: CASSRLAEVYNEQFF.

V and J are TRBV9 and TRBJ1-1, with D perhaps TRBD1 (5 bases). V was shortened by 0 bases and J by 4 bases, with 13 bases between the two germline ends. The germline gives CDR1 SGDLS, CDR2 YYNGEE. This CDR3 has 15 amino acids. CDR3 region: CASSVDGASRTEAFF. CDR3 nucleotides: TGTGCCAGCAGCGTAGATGGGGCGTCTCGCACTGAAGCTTTCTTT.

Ten or more counts support this clonotype. The rearrangement joins TRBV2 to TRBJ2-4; D ambiguous. Per germline, CDR1 SNHLY and CDR2 FYNNEI. The CDR3 sequence is 13 residues long. The germline V and J ends were trimmed by 7 bases and 6 bases, with 13 bases remaining between them. The CDR3 is CASTLLGVNIQYF. The CDR3 DNA follows: TGTGCCAGCACGCTGCTCGGCGTAAACATTCAGTACTTC.

In its sample, this clonotype was seen many times. V is TRBV11-3 and J is TRBJ2-1; 10 nucleotides line up with TRBD1. The ends lost 5 bases at V and 5 bases at J; junction bases unmatched: 6. CDR3 size: 15 residues. Germline CDR1 SGHNT, CDR2 YENEEA. The CDR3 region is CASSDPGQGHNEQFF. In DNA form, the CDR3 reads TGTGCCAGCAGCGATCCGGGACAGGGGCACAATGAGCAGTTCTTC.

The sample holds many counts of this clonotype. The genes are TRBV24-1 and TRBJ2-1, with 7 bases identical to TRBD1. Germline CDR1 KGHDR, CDR2 SFDVKD. Trimming removed 3 bases from V and 0 bases from J; junction bases left unmatched: 4. There are 16 residues in the CDR3. CDR3: CATSDTGASSYNEQFF. CDR3 DNA: TGTGCCACCAGTGATACAGGGGCGAGCTCCTACAATGAGCAGTTCTTC.

This clonotype was counted a few times. The chain employs TRBV12-3 or TRBV12-4 and TRBJ1-1, with 8 positions matching TRBD1. CDR3 size: 15 residues. Germline trimming cut 6 bases from V and 4 bases from J; bases unmatched to any gene: 10. The CDR3 nucleotides read TGTGCCAGCAGCCCGGGACAGGTGGGAATCACTGAAGCTTTCTTT. Translated: CASSPGQVGITEAFF.

The chain employs TRBV5-8 and TRBJ2-2; D might be TRBD1 or TRBD2, each matching 5 bases. Germline CDR1 and CDR2: SGHTS and YDEGEE. V shed 4 bases and J shed 2 bases, with 21 bases lying between them. This CDR3 has 18 residues. CDR3 sequence (DNA): TGTGCCAGCAGCCCATTGTTAGGGACGACAACAAACACCGGGGAGCTGTTTTTT. Its protein product is CASSPLLGTTTNTGELFF. The variable domain in full, with the rest retrieved from reference TRBV5-8 and TRBJ2-2, is EAGVTQSPTHLIKTRGQQATLRCSPISGHTSVYWYQQALGLGLQFLLWYDEGEERNRGNFPPRFSGRQFPNYSSELNVNALELEDSALYLCASSPLLGTTTNTGELFFGEGSRLTVL.

This clonotype was recorded many times. The chain is built from TRBV20-1 and TRBJ2-3; the D gene is possibly TRBD2 (6 bases). The germline gives CDR1 DFQATT, CDR2 SNEGSKA (reference sequence). The CDR3 totals 13 residues. Trimming cost V 3 bases and J 3 bases, with 10 bases left between them. The DNA of the CDR3 is TGCAGTGCTAGTCCTCTAGCGACAGATACGCAGTATTTT. Protein: CSASPLATDTQYF.

This clonotype was seen a handful of times. The junction does not match germline at one end; this may be a read error. V gene TRBV5-5 combines with J gene TRBJ1-4; 7 bases fit TRBD1. This CDR3 is built from 13 residues. Germline CDR1 SGHKS, CDR2 YYEKEE (reference sequence). The CDR3 sequence: CASSPGDSEKLFF. The CDR3 region has the DNA TGCGCCAGCAGCCCTGGGGACAGCGAAAAACTGTTTTTT.

This clonotype was recorded a few times. The chain employs TRBV27 and TRBJ1-1; D is unclear. The V gene's germline CDR1 is MNHEY and CDR2 SMNVEV (reference sequence). Trimming left V 5 bases short and J 4 bases short, with 14 bases between. The CDR3 contains 14 residues. The CDR3 is CASSTSLTVTEAFF. DNA for the CDR3: TGTGCCAGCAGTACGAGTTTAACGGTCACTGAAGCTTTCTTT.

This clonotype was seen repeatedly, ten times or more. The CDR3 loop is CASSLVGGRGQETQYF. CDR3 DNA sequence: TGTGCCAGCAGCTTAGTGGGTGGGCGGGGGCAAGAGACCCAGTACTTC. The genes are TRBV11-2 and TRBJ2-5; 7 bases line up with TRBD2. Germline V gene sequence: CDR1 SGHAT, CDR2 FQNNGV. The CDR3 consists of 16 residues. V was pared by 1 base and J by 2 bases, with 7 bases of the junction left unmatched.

This clonotype was counted at least ten times. The chain uses TRBV7-9 and TRBJ2-4; D is possibly TRBD1 (6 bases). This CDR3 has 16 residues. From germline, CDR1 is SEHNR and CDR2 FQNEAQ (reference sequence). Trimming cost V 3 bases and J 2 bases, with 14 bases left between them. CDR3 coding DNA: TGTGCCAGCAGCTTCCCACAGGGTAGTTCCAAAAACATTCAGTACTTC. Its translation: CASSFPQGSSKNIQYF.

In its sample, this clonotype was seen many times. This chain connects TRBV27 to TRBJ2-4; 7 nucleotides match TRBD1. This CDR3 has 17 amino acids. The V segment lost 5 bases and the J segment 5 bases; nucleotides outside the gene matches: 15. Per germline, CDR1 MNHEY and CDR2 SMNVEV (reference sequence). CDR3 sequence reads: CASSAGTAGIVQNIQYF. Here the CDR3 DNA reads TGTGCCAGCAGTGCCGGGACAGCCGGTATCGTCCAAAACATTCAGTACTTC.

This clonotype was recorded many times. The chain has TRBV6-1 and TRBJ2-5; 11 bases map to TRBD1. Germline-derived CDR1 and CDR2 are MNHNS and SASEGT. The CDR3 runs 15 residues. The junction had 2 bases not matched to a gene; V was cut back by 1 base and J by 4 bases. The CDR3 nucleotides are TGTGCCAGCAGTGAAGGGACAGGGGGCGGAGAGACCCAGTACTTC. This codes for CASSEGTGGGETQYF.

This clonotype has a count of ten or more. V and J are TRBV27 and TRBJ2-5; D possibly matches TRBD1 or TRBD2 (5 bases each). Trimming left V 5 bases short and J 7 bases short, with 11 bases between. CDR1 MNHEY and CDR2 SMNVEV come from the germline V gene (reference sequence). The CDR3 contains 12 residues. The CDR3 nucleotides read TGTGCCAGCAGTGCATCCGGGGCGACCCAGTACTTC. This translates into CASSASGATQYF.

This clonotype was counted many times. This chain joins TRBV28 and TRBJ1-5; D not certain. Trimming stripped 7 bases from V and 8 bases from J, with 15 bases between. The CDR3 has 13 amino acids. Germline V gene sequence: CDR1 MDHEN, CDR2 SYDVKM. The chain's CDR3 is CASKSPVVEPQHF. The CDR3, as DNA: TGTGCCAGCAAGAGCCCGGTGGTGGAGCCCCAGCATTTT.

This chain links TRBV29-1 with TRBJ1-4; unclear D gene. Trimming removed 3 bases at V and 5 bases at J, with 7 bases between. This CDR3 comprises 12 residues. Germline loops: CDR1 SQVTM, CDR2 ANQGSEA. The CDR3 sequence is CSVERGNEKLFF. For the CDR3, the DNA is TGCAGCGTTGAGCGGGGAAATGAAAAACTGTTTTTT.

This clonotype was seen a few times. The chain uses TRBV20-1 and TRBJ2-1, with 11 positions matching TRBD2. Germline CDR1 and CDR2: DFQATT and SNEGSKA (reference sequence). After removal of 6 bases from V and 7 bases from J, the junction contained 17 bases not matched to a gene. CDR3 length: 17 residues. CDR3 amino acids: CSALTSGNAPTWNEQFF. CDR3 nucleotides: TGCAGTGCCCTGACTAGCGGGAACGCCCCCACATGGAATGAGCAGTTCTTC.

This clonotype has more than one count but fewer than ten. The chain has TRBV6-1 and TRBJ1-5; D unresolved. The J call is doubtful: the DNA matches TRBJ2-3 better. This CDR3 comprises 14 residues. Per the germline V gene, CDR1 is MNHNS and CDR2 is SASEGT. The CDR3 here is CASSEVPVGQPQYF. CDR3 in DNA: TGTGCCAGCAGTGAAGTCCCGGTCGGTCAGCCCCAGTATTTT.

This clonotype was picked up many times. This CDR3 is CASSLSGDYGYTF. The CDR3 DNA sequence: TGTGCCAGCAGTTTATCTGGGGACTATGGCTACACCTTC. The genes are TRBV28 and TRBJ1-2, with D uncertain. Deletions cut 1 base from V and 3 bases from J, with 6 bases between. Germline V CDR1 and CDR2: MDHEN, SYDVKM. The CDR3 totals 13 residues.

The chain couples TRBV25-1 to TRBJ2-7; D gene ambiguous. The germline gives CDR1 MGHDK, CDR2 SYGVNS. V gave up 1 base and J gave up 4 bases, with 8 bases separating them. CDR3 length equals 13 residues. The CDR3 here is CASSELYGYEQYF. The CDR3 DNA follows: TGTGCCAGCAGTGAATTGTATGGTTACGAGCAGTACTTC.

Ten or more counts support this clonotype. This chain links TRBV20-1 with TRBJ2-7; D uncertain. Trimming removed 7 bases at V and 3 bases at J, with 7 bases between. The CDR3 extends over 10 amino acids. Germline CDR1 and CDR2: DFQATT and SNEGSKA (reference sequence). The CDR3 coding sequence is TGCAGTGTAAAACACTACGAGCAGTACTTC. Translating gives CSVKHYEQYF.

The CDR3 DNA is TGTGCCTGGAGCAAGGTTTACTCTGGAAACACCATATATTTT. It specifies CAWSKVYSGNTIYF. The chain uses TRBV30 and TRBJ1-3; D remains ambiguous. CDR3 size: 14 residues. Germline lookup yields CDR1 GTSNPN and CDR2 SVGIG (reference sequence). Trimming took off 3 bases at V and 0 bases at J, with 9 bases between the two ends.

A few counts support this clonotype. This chain uses TRBV3-1 with TRBJ2-7, with D perhaps TRBD1 or TRBD2 (5 bases each). This CDR3 is built from 14 residues. V was clipped by 3 bases and J by 5 bases, with 14 bases between them. CDR1 is LGHDT, CDR2 YNNKEL, per germline (reference sequence). The CDR3, as DNA: TGTGCCAGCAGCCAGGTTTTCAGGGACGACGAGCAGTACTTC. Translated: CASSQVFRDDEQYF.

This clonotype was seen many times. V is TRBV2 and J is TRBJ1-2; no clear D gene. Germline assignment: CDR1 SNHLY and CDR2 FYNNEI. CDR3 length: 14 amino acids. The germline V and J ends were trimmed by 3 bases and 4 bases, with 12 bases remaining between them. The DNA of the CDR3 is TGTGCCAGCAGTGAGTCGGAGCATGTCTATGGCTACACCTTC. Residues: CASSESEHVYGYTF. The variable domain in full, completed from reference TRBV2 and TRBJ1-2, reads EPEVTQTPSHQVTQMGQEVILRCVPISNHLYFYWYRQILGQKVEFLVSFYNNEISEKSEIFDDQFSVERPDGSNFTLKIRSTKLEDSAMYFCASSESEHVYGYTFGSGTRLTVV.

Many counts were recorded for this clonotype. The chain couples TRBV28 to TRBJ1-5; TRBD1 matches at 8 bases. After removal of 6 bases from V and 0 bases from J, the junction contained 13 bases not matched to a gene. Germline assignment: CDR1 MDHEN and CDR2 SYDVKM. This CDR3 is built from 18 residues. As DNA, the CDR3 is TGTGCCAGCAGGAGACAGGGGACGCGGATGGATAGCAATCAGCCCCAGCATTTT. Amino acid sequence: CASRRQGTRMDSNQPQHF.

This clonotype occurred a few times. The chain uses TRBV29-1 and TRBJ2-1, with D possibly matching TRBD1 (6 bases). V lost 4 bases to trimming and J lost 4 bases, with 14 bases between them. The CDR3 extends over 14 amino acids. From germline, CDR1 is SQVTM and CDR2 ANQGSEA. The CDR3 region has the DNA TGCAGCGTTGTGACGGGTACAGGGTACAATGAGCAGTTCTTC. Protein sequence: CSVVTGTGYNEQFF.

This clonotype was seen ten or more times. The junction departs from germline at one end; a sequencing error may be responsible. The chain combines TRBV7-9 with TRBJ2-7; tentative D call: TRBD2 (6 bases). The CDR3 length is 14 residues. Per germline, CDR1 SEHNR and CDR2 FQNEAQ (reference sequence). The CDR3 reads CANSSGGSSYEQYF. CDR3 nucleotides: TGTGCCAACAGCTCCGGGGGAAGCTCCTACGAGCAGTACTTC. Combining the CDR3 with reference TRBV7-9 and TRBJ2-7 gives the whole variable domain DTGVSQNPRHKITKRGQNVTFRCDPISEHNRLYWYRQTLGQGPEFLTYFQNEAQLEKSRLLSDRFSAERPKGSFSTLEIQRTEQGDSAMYLCANSSGGSSYEQYFGPGTRLTVT.

This clonotype was found many times. The CDR3 DNA reads TGCAGCGTTGGGGGACTAGCGGGGCACAATGAGCAGTTCTTC. Amino acids: CSVGGLAGHNEQFF. V is TRBV29-1 and J is TRBJ2-1, with 13 bases that match TRBD2. CDR1 is SQVTM, CDR2 ANQGSEA, per germline. This CDR3 spans 14 amino acids. V lost 4 bases and J lost 5; bases outside the gene matches: 2.